These 18 T cell receptor beta chains were all obtained from the same sample, sequenced in a study of cytomegalovirus exposure and HLA in healthy donors. It was with 60 Vbeta and 13 Jbeta primers that the PCR ran. Produced via immunoSEQ multiplex PCR; TCRdb's table is partial and in-frame only. This sample carries roughly 180,000 clones, almost 80% of them seen once, and the ten largest clones take 1.3%. The specimen was PBMCs. These receptors all stem from a man aged 25-40 years in good health and CMV-seronegative.

J is TRBJ2-2 and V is TRBV27; a possible D gene is TRBD1 (8 bases). Germline values: CDR1 MNHEY, CDR2 SMNVEV (reference sequence). The CDR3 totals 18 residues. With 3 bases removed from V and 1 base from J, the gap between germline ends came to 18 bases. CDR3 protein: CASSLTGEGGGNTGELFF. The DNA for the CDR3 is TGTGCCAGCAGTTTGACAGGGGAGGGCGGCGGGAACACCGGGGAGCTGTTTTTT.

This chain joins TRBV30 and TRBJ2-7; possible D gene TRBD2, 6 bases. In germline, CDR1 is GTSNPN, CDR2 SVGIG (reference sequence). V shed 0 bases and J shed 2 bases, with 11 bases lying between them. This CDR3 region has 14 residues. CDR3 residues: CAWSVPGLPYEQYF. Written as DNA, the CDR3 is TGTGCCTGGAGTGTACCGGGACTTCCCTACGAGCAGTACTTC.

The rearrangement joins TRBV7-8 to TRBJ2-7; 9 nucleotides line up with TRBD2. The junction had 18 bases not matched to a gene; V was cut back by 5 bases and J by 4 bases. This CDR3 region has 18 residues. Germline assignment: CDR1 SGHVS and CDR2 FQNEAQ. CDR3 amino acids: CASSIPGLAGGASYEQYF. The CDR3 nucleotides are TGTGCCAGCAGCATCCCGGGTTTGGCGGGGGGGGCTTCGTACGAGCAGTACTTC.

V usage is TRBV7-3 and J usage is TRBJ2-7; 7 nucleotides match TRBD2. Germline CDR1 and CDR2: SGHTA and FQGTGA. This CDR3 is 13 amino acids long. Germline trimming cut 5 bases from V and 6 bases from J; bases unmatched to any gene: 7. CDR3 protein: CASSPFGLGEQYF. The CDR3 DNA follows: TGTGCCAGCAGCCCCTTCGGACTAGGCGAGCAGTACTTC. The full variable domain, its missing parts supplied by reference TRBV7-3 and TRBJ2-7, is GAGVSQTPSNKVTEKGKYVELRCDPISGHTALYWYRQSLGQGPEFLIYFQGTGAADDSGLPNDRFFAVRPEGSVSTLKIQRTERGDSAVYLCASSPFGLGEQYFGPGTRLTVT.

This clone was found once. The genes are TRBV15 and TRBJ2-2; 7 nucleotides match TRBD1. The V and J ends lost 8 bases and 2 bases, in that order; junction bases with no gene match: 5. The CDR3 consists of 14 residues. Germline values: CDR1 LNHNV, CDR2 YYDKDF (reference sequence). The CDR3 reads CATWDRLNTGELFF. CDR3 DNA: TGTGCCACCTGGGACAGACTTAACACCGGGGAGCTGTTTTTT.

The V gene is TRBV7-2, the J gene TRBJ2-3; possible D gene TRBD2, 7 bases. V was clipped by 7 bases and J by 6 bases, with 17 bases between them. Germline values: CDR1 SGHTA, CDR2 FQGNSA. CDR3 length: 14 amino acids. The CDR3 DNA reads TGTGCCAGCAATGGTGCGGGAGACAGGGATACGCAGTATTTT. This translates into CASNGAGDRDTQYF. Looking up the rest from reference TRBV7-2 and TRBJ2-3 gives the full variable domain: GAGVSQSPSNKVTEKGKDVELRCDPISGHTALYWYRQSLGQGLEFLIYFQGNSAPDKSGLPSDRFSAERTGGSVSTLTIQRTQQEDSAVYLCASNGAGDRDTQYFGPGTRLTVL.

The chain is built from TRBV9 and TRBJ2-3, with D hard to call. V was shortened by 4 bases and J by 1 base, with 4 bases between the two germline ends. The CDR3 extends over 12 amino acids. CDR1 and CDR2 from the germline V gene are SGDLS and YYNGEE. The CDR3 spells CASSRGTDTQYF. CDR3 nucleotides: TGTGCCAGCAGCCGCGGCACAGATACGCAGTATTTT. The whole variable domain, remainder taken from reference TRBV9 and TRBJ2-3, is DSGVTQTPKHLITATGQRVTLRCSPRSGDLSVYWYQQSLDQGLQFLIQYYNGEERAKGNILERFSAQQFPDLHSELNLSSLELGDSALYFCASSRGTDTQYFGPGTRLTVL.

DNA for the CDR3: TGCGCCAGCAGCCAAGGGACAGGGATCCACGAGCAGTACTTC. Translation: CASSQGTGIHEQYF. This chain uses TRBV4-3 with TRBJ2-7; 8 positions agree with TRBD1. The V gene end was trimmed by 1 base and the J gene end by 5 bases; junction bases not matched to a gene: 4. This CDR3 is built from 14 residues. Germline CDR1 is LGHNA and CDR2 is YSLEER.

The rearrangement joins TRBV18 to TRBJ1-2; tentative D call: TRBD1 (5 bases). From germline, CDR1 is KGHSH and CDR2 LQKENI. Trimming cost V 3 bases and J 4 bases, with 9 bases left between them. The CDR3 sequence is 13 residues long. DNA for the CDR3: TGTGCCAGCTCACCGGAACAGGTCTATGGCTACACCTTC. It specifies CASSPEQVYGYTF. The full variable domain, in which reference TRBV18 and TRBJ1-2 provide the parts outside the CDR3, is NAGVMQNPRHLVRRRGQEARLRCSPMKGHSHVYWYRQLPEEGLKFMVYLQKENIIDESGMPKERFSAEFPKEGPSILRIQQVVRGDSAAYFCASSPEQVYGYTFGSGTRLTVV.

The V call is TRBV6-1, the J call TRBJ1-2; D remains ambiguous. The CDR3 contains 14 residues. Trimming took off 7 bases at V and 3 bases at J, with 15 bases between the two ends. Germline V gene sequence: CDR1 MNHNS, CDR2 SASEGT. The DNA for the CDR3 is TGTGCCAGCATCGAACTGGGCAGCCACTATGGCTACACCTTC. It codes for CASIELGSHYGYTF.

The chain joins TRBV5-1 to TRBJ2-1, with D possibly matching TRBD2 (5 bases). This CDR3 is 16 amino acids long. Germline values: CDR1 SGHRS, CDR2 YFSETQ. Trimming took off 4 bases at V and 0 bases at J, with 14 bases between the two ends. CDR3 bases: TGCGCCAGCAGCCCCGGGGATTTGAGCTCCTACAATGAGCAGTTCTTC. Protein sequence: CASSPGDLSSYNEQFF.

The sample holds a few counts of this clone. At one end, the junction sequence differs from germline, possibly due to a read error. The chain couples TRBV5-1 to TRBJ2-2, with 11 bases identical to TRBD2. Germline CDR1 and CDR2: SGHRS and YFSETQ. This CDR3 is 15 amino acids long. In DNA form, the CDR3 reads TGCGCCAGCACCTTGGGGACTAGCGGCACCGGGGAGCTGTTTTTT. Its translation: CASTLGTSGTGELFF. Complete variable domain (other parts from reference TRBV5-1 and TRBJ2-2): KAGVTQTPRYLIKTRGQQVTLSCSPISGHRSVSWYQQTPGQGLQFLFEYFSETQRNKGNFPGRFSGRQFSNSRSEMNVSTLELGDSALYLCASTLGTSGTGELFFGEGSRLTVL.

The table lists this clone with a count of one. The chain recombines TRBV18 with TRBJ2-7; 15 bases are shared with TRBD2. V dropped 2 bases and J dropped 5; count of bases not matched to a gene: 7. Germline CDR1 KGHSH, CDR2 LQKENI. This CDR3 has 17 amino acids. CDR3 residues: CASSPSRTSGGANEQYF. The DNA of the CDR3 is TGTGCCAGCTCACCATCCCGGACTAGCGGGGGGGCCAACGAGCAGTACTTC.

The chain couples TRBV14 to TRBJ2-7; D is perhaps TRBD1 (5 bases). The CDR3 contains 15 residues. The germline V gene has CDR1 SGHDN and CDR2 FVKESK. V lost 5 bases and J lost 5, with 19 bases in between. The CDR3 protein is CASSYTLRQGDEQYF. CDR3 nucleotide sequence: TGTGCCAGCAGCTACACCCTTCGTCAGGGCGACGAGCAGTACTTC.

The chain has TRBV11-3 and TRBJ2-3, with D perhaps TRBD2 (6 bases). The CDR3 is 15 residues long. Germline V CDR1 and CDR2: SGHNT, YENEEA. Trimming removed 4 bases from V and 4 bases from J, with 15 bases in between. The CDR3, as DNA: TGTGCCAGCAGCTCCGGGACGGGGAGGCCAGATACGCAGTATTTT. It translates to CASSSGTGRPDTQYF.

The table lists this clone with a few counts. The chain combines TRBV2 with TRBJ2-3, with 7 bases aligning to TRBD1. The CDR3 extends over 14 amino acids. Germline V CDR1 and CDR2: SNHLY, FYNNEI. J lost 2 bases, V lost 7 bases, and 6 bases had no gene match. CDR3: CASTWDSSTDTQYF. The DNA of the CDR3 is TGTGCCAGCACTTGGGACAGTTCCACAGATACGCAGTATTTT.

The CDR3 sequence: CASSQAGTGGYEQYF. The CDR3 DNA reads TGTGCCAGCAGCCAAGCCGGGACAGGGGGCTACGAGCAGTACTTC. V gene TRBV4-2 combines with J gene TRBJ2-7, with 11 bases fitting TRBD1. The trim removed 1 base at V and 3 bases at J, leaving 2 bases unmatched. The germline CDR1 and CDR2 sequences are LGHNA and YNFKEQ. This CDR3 spans 15 amino acids.

The chain uses TRBV14 and TRBJ2-7; possibly TRBD1 for D (6 bases). Trimming removed 0 bases from V and 1 base from J, with 16 bases in between. Germline V gene sequence: CDR1 SGHDN, CDR2 FVKESK. The CDR3 covers 17 residues. CDR3: CASSQDRGQQDSYEQYF. Here the CDR3 DNA reads TGTGCCAGCAGCCAAGATAGAGGACAGCAAGATTCCTACGAGCAGTACTTC.